These T cell receptor beta chains were read from a single sample in a study of PD-1 blockade in classical Hodgkin lymphoma. Assay used: immunoSEQ multiplex PCR; TCRdb lists only in-frame clones, some missing. Of 50,000 to 65,000 clones in the sample, 91% are singletons; the top ten hold 9% to 12%. Sequenced material: peripheral blood mononuclear cells (PBMCs), taken before the fourth cycle of nivolumab. These receptor sequences come from a human donor with classical Hodgkin lymphoma. Both conserved end residues are part of each CDR3. A D gene is named only where the DNA matches it firmly. Clone size is shown for a subset of rows, as once, few, many or a class of expanded clone.

j_call: TRBJ1-6
d_call: TRBD1
clone_size: NA
v_call: TRBV6-1
cdr3_aa: CASSEAGTGYSPLHF
cdr3_nt: TGTGCCAGCAGTGAAGCCGGGACAGGGTATTCACCCCTCCACTTT

j_call: TRBJ1-1
d_call: NA
clone_size: NA
v_call: TRBV6-6
cdr3_aa: CASKDQNTEAFF
cdr3_nt: TGTGCCAGCAAGGACCAGAACACTGAAGCTTTCTTT

j_call: TRBJ1-1
d_call: NA
clone_size: NA
v_call: TRBV7-9
cdr3_aa: CASSLDLAANTEAFF
cdr3_nt: TGTGCCAGCAGCTTAGATTTGGCAGCGAACACTGAAGCTTTCTTT

j_call: TRBJ2-5
d_call: NA
clone_size: NA
v_call: TRBV4-1
cdr3_aa: CASSQGPSQETQYF
cdr3_nt: TGCGCCAGCAGCCAAGGTCCGTCGCAAGAGACCCAGTACTTC

j_call: TRBJ2-7
d_call: TRBD1
clone_size: NA
v_call: TRBV11-3
cdr3_aa: CRPGQPHSYEQYF
cdr3_nt: TGTAGACCGGGACAGCCTCATTCCTACGAGCAGTACTTC

j_call: TRBJ2-1
d_call: NA
clone_size: NA
v_call: TRBV6-6
cdr3_aa: CASSYSTRLRIQFF
cdr3_nt: TGTGCCAGCAGTTACTCGACCAGGTTGAGGATCCAGTTCTTC

j_call: TRBJ1-1
d_call: NA
clone_size: few
v_call: TRBV5-1
cdr3_aa: CASSIEDGNTEAFF
cdr3_nt: TGCGCCAGCAGCATAGAGGACGGGAACACTGAAGCTTTCTTT

j_call: TRBJ2-4
d_call: NA
clone_size: once
v_call: TRBV2
cdr3_aa: CASAGRGSGKNIQYF
cdr3_nt: TGTGCCAGCGCTGGTAGGGGGTCCGGCAAAAACATTCAGTACTTC

j_call: TRBJ1-2
d_call: NA
clone_size: NA
v_call: TRBV5-6
cdr3_aa: CASSLGTVGYTF
cdr3_nt: TGTGCCAGCAGCTTGGGGACCGTCGGCTACACCTTC

j_call: TRBJ2-5
d_call: NA
clone_size: NA
v_call: TRBV13
cdr3_aa: CASSLKGNYQETQYF
cdr3_nt: TGTGCCAGCAGCTTAAAGGGCAACTACCAAGAGACCCAGTACTTC

j_call: TRBJ1-4
d_call: TRBD1
clone_size: NA
v_call: TRBV7-6
cdr3_aa: CASSLWDRINEKLFF
cdr3_nt: TGTGCCAGCAGCTTATGGGACAGAATTAATGAAAAACTGTTTTTT